This T cell receptor beta chain originates from a study of T-cell memory formation after mild COVID-19. Study information: Across donors, TCR clusters were largely donor specific.

CDR3 length equals 14 residues. V was cut by 1 base and J by 2 bases, with 8 bases left in between. In germline, CDR1 is SEHNR, CDR2 FQNEAQ (reference sequence). MiXCR, applied by TCRdb to the 5' RACE reads, yields one record per CDR3 protein. Of more than 350,000 distinct CDR3 sequences in the sample, around 21% were seen once. This chain links TRBV7-9 with TRBJ2-5; no definite D call. This sequence was found in an adult woman who had mild COVID-19 (a few samples of this study predate the infection). Cell type and time point are not known. Sequenced input: PBMCs or a T cell subset sorted from them (not recorded which). CDR3 coding DNA: TGTGCCAGCAGCTTAGAACTCCCGCAAGAGACCCAGTACTTC. Translation gives CASSLELPQETQYF.